The 21 T cell receptor beta chains reported below all come from one sample, sequenced in a study of T-cell reconstitution after alpha-beta-depleted transplantation in children. TCRbeta library preparation incorporated unique molecular identifiers. TCRdb re-derived calls from the PCR reads in MiXCR, one entry per CDR3 protein. The table lists a few hundred thousand distinct CDR3 sequences, 10% to 15% of them singletons, with around 2% in the top ten. The sequencing used PBMCs, mostly from graft donor cells, collected 360 days after TCRalphabeta/CD19-depleted stem cell transplant. All receptors derive from a male patient younger than 18 who had a stem cell transplant for acute myeloid leukemia, so the T cells may come from the graft donor.

This clonotype was seen a handful of times. The V gene is TRBV7-8, the J gene TRBJ2-7; TRBD2 agrees at 9 bases. The CDR3 is 16 residues long. V gave up 2 bases and J gave up 4 bases; unmatched junction bases: 9. CDR1 and CDR2 from the germline V gene are SGHVS and FQNEAQ. Here the CDR3 reads CASSLRAGGGRYEQYF. The CDR3 DNA follows: TGTGCCAGCAGCTTACGGGCGGGGGGGGGTCGTTACGAGCAGTACTTC.

J is TRBJ2-1 and V is TRBV12-3 or TRBV12-4, with TRBD2 identical over 7 bases. The CDR3 is 16 residues long. Trimming removed 10 bases from V and 7 bases from J; junction bases left unmatched: 19. For the CDR3, the DNA is TGTGCCACCTTATCGGGGGGAGCAGTGCCACTAAATGAGCAGTTCTTC. It codes for CATLSGGAVPLNEQFF.

The sample holds many counts of this clonotype. This sequence joins TRBV5-1 and TRBJ2-1; 12 bases match TRBD2. This CDR3 has 22 amino acids. The germline gives CDR1 SGHRS, CDR2 YFSETQ. J was trimmed by 0 bases and V by 3 bases; bases with no gene match: 19. CDR3 DNA: TGCGCCAGCAGCTCTCCGGGACTGACGGGACTAGCGGGCGCTAGCTCCTACAATGAGCAGTTCTTC. It is translated as CASSSPGLTGLAGASSYNEQFF.

This rearrangement joins TRBV20-1 to TRBJ1-3; D is ambiguous. Germline V gene lookup returns CDR1 DFQATT and CDR2 SNEGSKA (reference sequence). CDR3 size: 17 residues. Deletions cut 6 bases from V and 4 bases from J, with 25 bases between. The CDR3 bases are TGCAGTGCCCCCTCCCCGTGGGCCCCAGGATCGGGAAACACCATATATTTT. Protein: CSAPSPWAPGSGNTIYF.

The chain links TRBV27 to TRBJ2-3; no clear D. This CDR3 contains 12 residues. V lost 5 bases and J 3 bases, leaving 6 bases between the germline ends. Per the germline V gene, CDR1 is MNHEY and CDR2 is SMNVEV (reference sequence). The CDR3 nucleotides are TGTGCCAGCAGTGGGTGGACAGATACGCAGTATTTT. Translation gives CASSGWTDTQYF.

The chain is built from TRBV6-2 or TRBV6-3 and TRBJ2-6; D might be TRBD2 (6 bases). The V end was cut by 3 bases, the J end by 3 bases, with 12 bases between. There are 16 residues in the CDR3. Germline V CDR1 and CDR2: MNHEY, SVGEGT. For the CDR3, the DNA is TGTGCCAGCAGTTATTTTCGGGGGTATGGGGCCAACGTCCTGACTTTC. Its translation: CASSYFRGYGANVLTF.

This clonotype has only a few counts. V is TRBV28 and J is TRBJ2-3, with 8 bases identical to TRBD2. After removal of 5 bases from V and 2 bases from J, the junction contained 9 bases not matched to a gene. The germline V gene has CDR1 MDHEN and CDR2 SYDVKM. This CDR3 region has 16 residues. The CDR3 loop is CASSLRRGGFTDTQYF. CDR3 DNA: TGTGCCAGCAGTCTCCGCCGGGGGGGATTCACAGATACGCAGTATTTT.

This clonotype occurred a few times. V and J are TRBV10-3 and TRBJ2-3; D uncertain. The V end was cut by 2 bases, the J end by 3 bases, with 12 bases between. CDR1 ENHRY and CDR2 SYGVKD come from the germline V gene. CDR3 length equals 15 residues. DNA for the CDR3: TGTGCCATCAGTGAGGGGGAAGGGCCTACAGATACGCAGTATTTT. This codes for CAISEGEGPTDTQYF.

The rearrangement joins TRBV6-2 or TRBV6-3 to TRBJ2-3; D remains ambiguous. This CDR3 is 14 amino acids long. Germline CDR1 and CDR2: MNHEY and SVGEGT. V shed 2 bases and J shed 5 bases, with 11 bases lying between them. The CDR3, as DNA: TGTGCCAGCAGTTACACGGCCAGAAGAGATACGCAGTATTTT. This encodes CASSYTARRDTQYF.

There are many counts of this clonotype. The V gene is TRBV15, the J gene TRBJ2-7; 14 bases agree with TRBD2. CDR3 length equals 18 residues. V was clipped by 4 bases and J by 4 bases; unmatched bases: 12. Germline V gene lookup returns CDR1 LNHNV and CDR2 YYDKDF (reference sequence). The CDR3 reads CATSMGLAGVEFGYEQYF. CDR3 bases: TGTGCCACCAGCATGGGACTAGCGGGAGTCGAATTTGGGTACGAGCAGTACTTC.

CDR3 loop: CASSLLRETENTGELFF. CDR3 nucleotides: TGCGCCAGCAGCTTGTTAAGGGAGACAGAGAACACCGGGGAGCTGTTTTTT. The genes are TRBV5-1 and TRBJ2-2, with D tentatively TRBD1 or TRBD2 (5 bases each). CDR3 size: 17 residues. The V gene's germline CDR1 is SGHRS and CDR2 YFSETQ. Between the trimmed V and J ends, which lost 1 base and 1 base, there was a span of 14 bases.

The J gene is TRBJ2-7, the V gene TRBV4-3; 9 nucleotides align to TRBD1. CDR3 length: 16 amino acids. Germline V CDR1 and CDR2: LGHNA, YSLEER. The ends lost 2 bases at V and 2 bases at J; junction bases unmatched: 7. The CDR3 protein is CASSQLVGTGTYEQYF. The CDR3, as DNA: TGCGCCAGCAGCCAACTGGTCGGGACAGGGACCTACGAGCAGTACTTC.

This clonotype has just a few counts. CDR3 sequence (DNA): TGTGCCAGCAGCCAAGGACCTATGGCAGCCAATCAGCCCCAGCATTTT. Encoded protein: CASSQGPMAANQPQHF. V gene TRBV4-2 combines with J gene TRBJ1-5, with unresolved D. Trimming pared 1 base from V and 3 bases from J, leaving 13 bases between. The CDR3 runs 16 residues. CDR1 and CDR2 (germline): LGHNA, YNFKEQ.

In its sample, this clonotype was seen a few times. The V gene is TRBV25-1, the J gene TRBJ2-1, with 10 bases fitting TRBD1. The V gene's germline CDR1 is MGHDK and CDR2 SYGVNS. CDR3 length equals 14 residues. The trim removed 1 base at V and 6 bases at J, leaving 0 bases unmatched. CDR3: CASSEWTGGNEQFF. The CDR3 coding sequence is TGTGCCAGCAGTGAATGGACAGGGGGCAATGAGCAGTTCTTC.

This clonotype was seen only a few times. The chain combines TRBV12-3 or TRBV12-4 with TRBJ2-4; 8 bases are a match to TRBD2. Trimming cost V 4 bases and J 3 bases; bases outside gene matches: 5. The CDR3 loop spans 15 amino acids. Here the CDR3 DNA reads TGTGCCAGCAGTTGGGCGGGGGGAGGCAAAAACATTCAGTACTTC. Its translation: CASSWAGGGKNIQYF.

This clonotype was seen more than once but under ten times. The J gene is TRBJ2-7, the V gene TRBV2; 16 bases are shared with TRBD2. V gave up 8 bases and J gave up 3 bases; unmatched junction bases: 10. This CDR3 has 17 amino acids. CDR1 is SNHLY and CDR2 is FYNNEI in the germline V gene. DNA for the CDR3: TGTGCCAGCGGAGCCCCGGGACTAGCGGGAGGGAGCTACGAGCAGTACTTC. Its protein product is CASGAPGLAGGSYEQYF.

This clonotype was observed a few times. The chain has TRBV15 and TRBJ2-7; D not certain. The V gene's germline CDR1 is LNHNV and CDR2 YYDKDF (reference sequence). With 0 bases removed from V and 2 bases from J, the gap between germline ends came to 11 bases. The CDR3 has 15 residues. The chain's CDR3 is CATSRDHGVPYEQYF. CDR3 DNA: TGTGCCACCAGCAGAGATCATGGGGTACCCTACGAGCAGTACTTC.

V is TRBV20-1 and J is TRBJ2-3; a weak D match, TRBD2 (5 bases). Per germline, CDR1 DFQATT and CDR2 SNEGSKA (reference sequence). This CDR3 region has 15 residues. The V and J ends lost 1 base and 3 bases respectively, with 14 bases between them. The CDR3 DNA sequence: TGCAGTGCTAGAGGGCGGGCGGACGGGACAGATACGCAGTATTTT. Translated: CSARGRADGTDTQYF.

The chain employs TRBV7-9 and TRBJ2-1, with TRBD2 matching over 10 bases. Germline V gives CDR1 SEHNR, CDR2 FQNEAQ (reference sequence). The V gene end was trimmed by 5 bases and the J gene end by 8 bases; junction bases not matched to a gene: 6. There are 14 residues in the CDR3. Written as DNA, the CDR3 is TGTGCCAGCAGCCCACTAGCGGGACAGGATGAGCAGTTCTTC. It yields the protein CASSPLAGQDEQFF. Variable domain in full (rest from reference TRBV7-9 and TRBJ2-1): DTGVSQNPRHKITKRGQNVTFRCDPISEHNRLYWYRQTLGQGPEFLTYFQNEAQLEKSRLLSDRFSAERPKGSFSTLEIQRTEQGDSAMYLCASSPLAGQDEQFFGPGTRLTVL.

This clonotype was detected only a few times. This chain connects TRBV24-1 to TRBJ2-7; D is unresolved. The CDR3 contains 14 residues. Trimming cost V 2 bases and J 1 base, with 8 bases left between them. The V gene's germline CDR1 is KGHDR and CDR2 SFDVKD. Here the CDR3 reads CATSDSGPSYEQYF. DNA for the CDR3: TGTGCCACCAGTGATTCAGGTCCTTCCTACGAGCAGTACTTC.

This clonotype occurred a few times. This chain connects TRBV4-2 to TRBJ2-5, with D possibly matching TRBD2 (5 bases). V lost 0 bases and J 5 bases, leaving 16 bases between the germline ends. CDR1 and CDR2 (germline): LGHNA, YNFKEQ. The CDR3 runs 16 residues. For the CDR3, the DNA is TGTGCCAGCAGCCAAGACGTCGTAGAAGCGGACGAGACCCAGTACTTC. Translated: CASSQDVVEADETQYF.